This T cell receptor beta chain was obtained from a study of T cell responses to AZD1222 COVID-19 vaccine. As for the study in general: Some second doses came at about 4 weeks and others at about 12 weeks; these were pooled.

This table comes from immunoSEQ multiplex PCR, and its TCRdb copy is limited to in-frame clones, with some not included. This repertoire shows 95,000 to 150,000 clones, approximately 88% found once; its top ten account for roughly 5%. Germline CDR1 reads SGHAT; CDR2 reads FQNNGV. The V and J ends lost 3 bases and 5 bases respectively, with 14 bases between them. This CDR3 has 14 amino acids. The source of this sequence is an adult in good health. Here the sequenced sample was peripheral blood, taken on day 0 of AZD1222 vaccination. The chain has TRBV11-2 and TRBJ2-7; the D gene is possibly TRBD2 (7 bases). CDR3 nucleotide sequence: TGTGCCAGCAGCTTTTCCCGCGGGGGCAACGAGCAGTACTTC. Translated, it gives CASSFSRGGNEQYF.